The 29 T cell receptor beta chains below come from one sample, sequenced in a study of beta chain features in type 1 diabetes. Expressed TCRB transcripts got sequenced, as all isolated RNA was reverse transcribed. Assay used: immunoSEQ multiplex PCR; TCRdb lists only in-frame clones, some missing. The data show 150,000 to 200,000 clones, roughly 59% seen once. Whole-study results and caveats: Shorter TCRB CDR3s, moderately but significantly so, marked every one of the four CD4+ subsets in Type 1 diabetes patients.

Which antigens these TCRs recognize remains unknown. The source material was naive CD4+ T cells from blood. The receptors were gathered from a man aged 25 to 40 with type 1 diabetes.

The chain joins TRBV10-1 to TRBJ2-5, with 8 positions matching TRBD2. The V and J ends lost 6 bases and 3 bases, in that order; junction bases with no gene match: 9. The V gene's germline CDR1 is WNHNN and CDR2 SYGVQD (reference sequence). This CDR3 is built from 15 residues. CDR3 protein: CASSQGGGPEETQYF. DNA of the CDR3: TGCGCCAGCAGCCAGGGCGGGGGGCCCGAAGAGACCCAGTACTTC.

The V gene is TRBV29-1, the J gene TRBJ2-7; perhaps TRBD1 as D (6 bases). V gave up 6 bases and J gave up 6 bases, with 24 bases separating them. Germline V lookup: CDR1 SQVTM, CDR2 ANQGSEA. The CDR3 runs 15 residues. This CDR3 is CSVNREGTQGREQYF. In DNA form, the CDR3 reads TGCAGCGTAAACAGGGAAGGGACGCAAGGTCGCGAGCAGTACTTC.

A remark on this clone: The identical CDR3 is also encoded by other nucleotide sequences in the sample. The J gene is TRBJ2-1, the V gene TRBV25-1; D gene uncertain. The CDR3 is 11 amino acids. The germline V gene encodes CDR1 MGHDK and CDR2 SYGVNS. Trimming pared 2 bases from V and 6 bases from J, leaving 2 bases between. CDR3 amino acids: CASSEINEQFF. CDR3 nucleotide sequence: TGTGCCAGCAGTGAAATCAATGAGCAGTTCTTC. Using reference TRBV25-1 and TRBJ2-1 for the parts outside the CDR3, the full variable domain is EADIYQTPRYLVIGTGKKITLECSQTMGHDKMYWYQQDPGMELHLIHYSYGVNSTEKGDLSSESTVSRIRTEHFPLTLESARPSHTSQYLCASSEINEQFFGPGTRLTVL.

The chain joins TRBV20-1 to TRBJ1-4; D gene uncertain. CDR3 length equals 10 residues. Trimming took off 5 bases at V and 5 bases at J, with 3 bases between the two ends. Germline CDR1 and CDR2: DFQATT and SNEGSKA (reference sequence). CDR3 DNA sequence: TGCAGTGCTCGGAATGAAAAACTGTTTTTT. Its translation: CSARNEKLFF.

This chain connects TRBV7-9 to TRBJ1-1, with 11 bases matching TRBD1. J was trimmed by 4 bases and V by 5 bases; bases with no gene match: 3. The CDR3 runs to 14 residues. Per the germline V gene, CDR1 is SEHNR and CDR2 is FQNEAQ (reference sequence). CDR3 protein: CASSPDRGPTEAFF. The CDR3 bases are TGTGCCAGCAGCCCGGACAGGGGGCCCACTGAAGCTTTCTTT.

The V gene is TRBV30, the J gene TRBJ2-1; D uncertain. This CDR3 contains 10 residues. V lost 4 bases and J 5 bases, leaving 3 bases between the germline ends. Germline lookup yields CDR1 GTSNPN and CDR2 SVGIG (reference sequence). The CDR3 region has the DNA TGTGCCTGGAAGAACAATGAGCAGTTCTTC. It is translated as CAWKNNEQFF.

The chain has TRBV25-1 and TRBJ1-6; D is uncertain. Looked up from germline, CDR1 is MGHDK and CDR2 is SYGVNS. This CDR3 has 12 residues. The ends were cut back, 11 bases at V and 10 bases at J, with 15 bases in the middle. The CDR3 loop is CAGKGVGSPLHF. CDR3 bases: TGTGCCGGCAAGGGAGTGGGCTCACCCCTCCACTTT.

The genes are TRBV25-1 and TRBJ1-4; TRBD1 is a possible D gene (6 bases). Trimming cost V 2 bases and J 12 bases, with 22 bases left between them. The germline gives CDR1 MGHDK, CDR2 SYGVNS. The CDR3 sequence is 16 residues long. The CDR3 sequence: CASSERRTAYPGELFF. The CDR3, as DNA: TGTGCCAGCAGTGAACGCAGGACAGCATATCCGGGGGAACTGTTTTTT.

The V gene is TRBV7-6, the J gene TRBJ2-3, with TRBD2 matching 12 bases. This CDR3 comprises 16 residues. Trimming took 5 bases from V and 3 from J; bases not matched to a gene: 6. Germline CDR1 is SGHVS and CDR2 is FNYEAQ. CDR3 nucleotides: TGTGCCAGCAGCCAACTAGCGGGGGGCGGGACAGATACGCAGTATTTT. Protein: CASSQLAGGGTDTQYF.

The chain employs TRBV30 and TRBJ2-3; 7 bases are a match to TRBD2. Per germline, CDR1 GTSNPN and CDR2 SVGIG (reference sequence). CDR3 length equals 13 residues. After removal of 3 bases from V and 2 bases from J, the junction contained 2 bases not matched to a gene. This CDR3 reads CAWSRDYTDTQYF. The CDR3 bases are TGTGCCTGGAGCCGGGACTACACAGATACGCAGTATTTT.

The CDR3 bases are TGTGCCAGCAGTGAACGGTCCTGGACAGATACGCAGTATTTT. Its protein product is CASSERSWTDTQYF. This sequence joins TRBV2 and TRBJ2-3; D ambiguous. In germline, CDR1 is SNHLY, CDR2 FYNNEI. The CDR3 runs 14 residues. V lost 2 bases and J 3 bases, leaving 9 bases between the germline ends.

The genes are TRBV6-5 and TRBJ2-5; D is possibly TRBD1 or TRBD2 (5 bases each). This CDR3 has 13 amino acids. The V gene's germline CDR1 is MNHEY and CDR2 SVGAGI. Between the trimmed V and J ends, which lost 8 bases and 0 bases, there was a span of 10 bases. DNA for the CDR3: TGTGCCAGCGGGACGGCGTACCAAGAGACCCAGTACTTC. Translating gives CASGTAYQETQYF.

This clone was seen just once. The chain couples TRBV2 to TRBJ1-5; a possible D gene is TRBD1 (5 bases). CDR1 is SNHLY and CDR2 is FYNNEI in the germline V gene. The CDR3 runs 12 residues. The ends were cut back, 8 bases at V and 4 bases at J, with 9 bases in the middle. The CDR3 spells CASGGENQPQHF. Here the CDR3 DNA reads TGTGCCAGCGGAGGGGAAAATCAGCCCCAGCATTTT.

This chain connects TRBV2 to TRBJ2-1; 7 nucleotides line up with TRBD2. V trimming: 6 bases; J trimming: 3 bases; junction bases outside the gene matches: 2. The CDR3 consists of 13 residues. Germline V gene data show CDR1 as SNHLY and CDR2 as FYNNEI. In DNA, the CDR3 is TGTGCCAGCAGGAGCGGGGACTACAATGAGCAGTTCTTC. This codes for CASRSGDYNEQFF.

This clone has a single count. J is TRBJ1-6 and V is TRBV7-2; TRBD1 aligns across 7 bases. Germline CDR1 SGHTA, CDR2 FQGNSA. This CDR3 has 15 residues. V lost 2 bases and J lost 12; bases outside the gene matches: 10. CDR3 DNA sequence: TGTGCCAGCAGCTTACAGAGACAGGGTAGTTTACCCCTCCACTTT. Its translation is CASSLQRQGSLPLHF.

This sequence joins TRBV2 and TRBJ2-7; no clear D gene. Germline loops: CDR1 SNHLY, CDR2 FYNNEI. V was shortened by 6 bases and J by 1 base, with 13 bases between the two germline ends. The CDR3 runs 14 residues. CDR3 nucleotides: TGTGCCAGCAGGCCTGTTGGGGTTTCCTACGAGCAGTACTTC. Translated, it gives CASRPVGVSYEQYF. Looking up the rest from reference TRBV2 and TRBJ2-7 gives the full variable domain: EPEVTQTPSHQVTQMGQEVILRCVPISNHLYFYWYRQILGQKVEFLVSFYNNEISEKSEIFDDQFSVERPDGSNFTLKIRSTKLEDSAMYFCASRPVGVSYEQYFGPGTRLTVT.

Points on this clone: Sequence at one end of the junction differs from germline and may be a read error. J is TRBJ2-3 and V is TRBV18, with a possible D match to TRBD1 (6 bases). The CDR3 length is 14 residues. From germline, CDR1 is KGHSH and CDR2 LQKENI. Here the CDR3 reads CASSPRQDTDTQYF. CDR3 in DNA: TGTGCCAGTTCACCTCGACAGGACACAGATACGCAGTATTTT.

The chain couples TRBV4-1 to TRBJ1-4; TRBD1 agrees at 8 bases. The length of the CDR3 is 17 residues. After removal of 3 bases from V and 8 bases from J, the junction contained 14 bases not matched to a gene. Germline V gives CDR1 MGHRA, CDR2 YSYEKL. CDR3 sequence (DNA): TGCGCCAGCAGCCACGAGGGGACAGGCCGAGGGAAGGAAAAACTGTTTTTT. Translated, it gives CASSHEGTGRGKEKLFF.

CDR3 protein: CASSAKGSEQFF. Written as DNA, the CDR3 is TGTGCCAGCAGCGCTAAGGGAAGTGAGCAGTTCTTC. The chain carries TRBV9 and TRBJ2-1; the D is unclear. The CDR3 length is 12 residues. Trimming removed 3 bases from V and 9 bases from J, with 10 bases in between. The germline V gene encodes CDR1 SGDLS and CDR2 YYNGEE.

The chain carries TRBV7-9 and TRBJ2-3, with TRBD2 identical over 8 bases. CDR3 length: 16 residues. With V trimmed by 4 bases and J by 0 bases, 6 bases remained unmatched. Germline V gene lookup returns CDR1 SEHNR and CDR2 FQNEAQ (reference sequence). CDR3: CASSWVSGASTDTQYF. The CDR3 bases are TGTGCCAGCAGCTGGGTTAGCGGGGCGAGCACAGATACGCAGTATTTT.

The gene calls are TRBV7-9 and TRBJ2-4, with a tentative D call TRBD2 (6 bases). Germline assignment: CDR1 SEHNR and CDR2 FQNEAQ (reference sequence). The V and J ends lost 4 bases and 8 bases respectively, with 12 bases between them. The CDR3 runs 13 residues. CDR3 in DNA: TGTGCCAGCAGCTCGACGTGGGGGGACATTCAGTACTTC. This codes for CASSSTWGDIQYF. The complete variable domain, with remaining parts taken from reference TRBV7-9 and TRBJ2-4, reads DTGVSQNPRHKITKRGQNVTFRCDPISEHNRLYWYRQTLGQGPEFLTYFQNEAQLEKSRLLSDRFSAERPKGSFSTLEIQRTEQGDSAMYLCASSSTWGDIQYFGAGTRLSVL.

The chain combines TRBV5-1 with TRBJ2-7; D tentatively reads TRBD1 or TRBD2 (6 bases each). The V and J ends lost 2 bases and 5 bases respectively, with 11 bases between them. Germline V gene lookup returns CDR1 SGHRS and CDR2 YFSETQ. The CDR3 is 13 residues long. The DNA of the CDR3 is TGCGCCAGCAGCTTTCACAGGGAGGACGAGCAGTACTTC. Residues: CASSFHREDEQYF.

This clone has only a few counts. The chain couples TRBV2 to TRBJ2-5; D not certain. V was shortened by 4 bases and J by 0 bases, with 6 bases between the two germline ends. CDR1 and CDR2 (germline): SNHLY, FYNNEI. CDR3 length: 13 amino acids. CDR3 in DNA: TGTGCCAGCAGTGGACCCCACCAAGAGACCCAGTACTTC. It is translated as CASSGPHQETQYF.

J is TRBJ1-2 and V is TRBV5-1; D ambiguous. Trimming removed 6 bases at V and 2 bases at J, with 14 bases between. The V gene's germline CDR1 is SGHRS and CDR2 YFSETQ. This CDR3 spans 14 amino acids. The CDR3 DNA is TGCGCCAGCAACTCGGGGTCCGGGAACTATGGCTACACCTTC. Its translation is CASNSGSGNYGYTF.

The chain combines TRBV20-1 with TRBJ2-7; D unclear. The CDR3 has 11 amino acids. Looked up from germline, CDR1 is DFQATT and CDR2 is SNEGSKA (reference sequence). V lost 6 bases and J lost 11, with 17 bases in between. The CDR3 sequence: CSAKGPPREYF. The CDR3 coding sequence is TGCAGTGCCAAAGGGCCACCTCGCGAGTACTTC.

This clone turned up a few times. The V call is TRBV29-1, the J call TRBJ2-5; 8 nucleotides align to TRBD1. The trim removed 7 bases at V and 3 bases at J, leaving 4 bases unmatched. This CDR3 has 12 residues. Germline V gene sequence: CDR1 SQVTM, CDR2 ANQGSEA. The DNA of the CDR3 is TGCAGCGAGTTGACAGGGGAAGAGACCCAGTACTTC. This codes for CSELTGEETQYF. Full variable domain (rest looked up from reference TRBV29-1 and TRBJ2-5): SAVISQKPSRDICQRGTSLTIQCQVDSQVTMMFWYRQQPGQSLTLIATANQGSEATYESGFVIDKFPISRPNLTFSTLTVSNMSPEDSSIYLCSELTGEETQYFGPGTRLLVL.

In DNA form, the CDR3 reads TGCGCCAGCAGCTTCAACGGCCCACCAGGAGAGACCCAGTACTTC. Translating it yields CASSFNGPPGETQYF. This chain joins TRBV5-1 and TRBJ2-5; no firm D call. The CDR3 has 15 amino acids. The V gene lost 2 bases and the J gene lost 4 bases, with 15 bases spanning the gap. CDR1 is SGHRS and CDR2 is YFSETQ in the germline V gene. The whole variable domain, remainder taken from reference TRBV5-1 and TRBJ2-5, is KAGVTQTPRYLIKTRGQQVTLSCSPISGHRSVSWYQQTPGQGLQFLFEYFSETQRNKGNFPGRFSGRQFSNSRSEMNVSTLELGDSALYLCASSFNGPPGETQYFGPGTRLLVL.

The table lists this clone with a few counts. The chain combines TRBV19 with TRBJ2-3, with no clear D. Between the trimmed V and J ends, which lost 6 bases and 4 bases, there was a span of 14 bases. This CDR3 is built from 14 residues. The germline V gene encodes CDR1 LNHDA and CDR2 SQIVND (reference sequence). In nucleotides, the CDR3 is TGTGCCAGTAGGGGCCGGTCGATGGCAGATACGCAGTATTTT. Protein sequence: CASRGRSMADTQYF.

The chain recombines TRBV29-1 with TRBJ1-2, with D unresolved. Germline CDR1 reads SQVTM; CDR2 reads ANQGSEA. Between the trimmed V and J ends, which lost 2 bases and 4 bases, there was a span of 11 bases. The CDR3 consists of 13 residues. The CDR3 here is CSVERGTRYGYTF. The CDR3 DNA is TGCAGCGTTGAACGGGGTACCCGCTATGGCTACACCTTC.